This TCR beta chain is from a study of shared clonotypes between healthy human individuals. Study summary: The donor group consisted of two women and a few men, aged 18 to 49. Used for every donor were three CD4 naive, three CD4 memory, two CD8 naive and one CD8 memory plate. Overall study findings and caveats: It was expected that sequencing depth would affect clonotype sharing among donors. In contrast to clonotypes shared by all four donors, non-shared clonotypes had lower generation probabilities.

Details on this clone: Its antigen is not known.

Clones were read by immunoSEQ multiplex PCR, and TCRdb kept only the in-frame ones, dropping some. The sample lists about 2.4 million clones, around 90% occurring once. This TCR derives from a man aged 18 to 29 in good health. Sequenced material: naive CD4+ T cells sorted from blood. Subset meaning: CD45RA+ positively selected.

DNA of the CDR3: TGTGCCAGCTCCGGCGGGGGGGCGGGCACCGGGGAGCTGTTTTTT. It translates to CASSGGGAGTGELFF. V and J are TRBV6-1 and TRBJ2-2, with 9 bases aligning to TRBD2. V shed 8 bases and J 4 bases; nucleotides not matched to a gene: 8. The CDR3 loop spans 15 amino acids. The germline gives CDR1 MNHNS, CDR2 SASEGT.